This T cell receptor beta chain is from a study of cytomegalovirus exposure and HLA in healthy donors. Study-wide results and limits: The authors enumerated roughly 160 TCR beta chains as linked to cytomegalovirus. Rarity held for most TCR sequences, but there were some public TCRs that occurred in many donors. Most CMV-associated TCR beta chains appeared HLA-restricted in a later analysis.

As concerns this clone: Its antigen is undetermined.

The CDR3 is 15 amino acids. Germline assignment: CDR1 SGHDT and CDR2 YYEEEE. V lost 4 bases to trimming and J lost 6 bases, with 20 bases between them. PCR employed 60 Vbeta and 13 Jbeta primers. Profiling relied on immunoSEQ multiplex PCR, and the TCRdb table lists in-frame clones only, not all of them. Of over 130,000 clones listed, more than 75% were seen once; the top ten hold roughly 6%. The chain joins TRBV5-6 to TRBJ2-7; D possibly corresponds to TRBD2 (6 bases). The sequence was collected from a middle-aged woman in good health and CMV-seropositive. Sequenced sample: PBMCs. CDR3 protein: CASSPVSVREFEQYF. CDR3 nucleotides: TGTGCCAGCAGCCCGGTTTCCGTACGGGAGTTCGAGCAGTACTTC.